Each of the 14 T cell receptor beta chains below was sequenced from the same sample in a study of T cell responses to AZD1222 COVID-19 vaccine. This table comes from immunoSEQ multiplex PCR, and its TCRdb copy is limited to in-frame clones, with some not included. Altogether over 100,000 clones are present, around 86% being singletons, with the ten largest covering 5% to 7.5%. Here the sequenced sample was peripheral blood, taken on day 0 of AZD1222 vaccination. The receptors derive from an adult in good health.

In DNA form, the CDR3 reads TGTGCCAGCAGCCAGGACTATGGCTACACCTTC. Translation: CASSQDYGYTF. V gene TRBV14 combines with J gene TRBJ1-2; D is undetermined. Germline V gives CDR1 SGHDN, CDR2 FVKESK. V was cut by 3 bases and J by 3 bases, with 2 bases left in between. This CDR3 spans 11 amino acids. Full variable domain (rest looked up from reference TRBV14 and TRBJ1-2): EAGVTQFPSHSVIEKGQTVTLRCDPISGHDNLYWYRRVMGKEIKFLLHFVKESKQDESGMPNNRFLAERTGGTYSTLKVQPAELEDSGVYFCASSQDYGYTFGSGTRLTVV.

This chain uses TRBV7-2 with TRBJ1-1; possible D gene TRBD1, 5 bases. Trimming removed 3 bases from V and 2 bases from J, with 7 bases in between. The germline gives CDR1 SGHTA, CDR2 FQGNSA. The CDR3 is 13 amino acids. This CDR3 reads CASSFQGNTEAFF. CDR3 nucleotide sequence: TGTGCCAGCAGCTTTCAGGGAAACACTGAAGCTTTCTTT.

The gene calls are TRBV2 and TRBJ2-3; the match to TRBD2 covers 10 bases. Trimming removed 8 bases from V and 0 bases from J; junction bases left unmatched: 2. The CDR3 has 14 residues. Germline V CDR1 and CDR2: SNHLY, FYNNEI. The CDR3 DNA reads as TGTGCCAGCTGGACTAGCGGTAGCACAGATACGCAGTATTTT. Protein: CASWTSGSTDTQYF.

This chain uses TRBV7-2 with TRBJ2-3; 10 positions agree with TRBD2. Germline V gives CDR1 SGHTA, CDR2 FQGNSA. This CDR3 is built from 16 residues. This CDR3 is CAVPSSLAGSTDTQYF. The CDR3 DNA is TGTGCTGTTCCTAGTTCACTAGCGGGGAGCACAGATACGCAGTATTTT.

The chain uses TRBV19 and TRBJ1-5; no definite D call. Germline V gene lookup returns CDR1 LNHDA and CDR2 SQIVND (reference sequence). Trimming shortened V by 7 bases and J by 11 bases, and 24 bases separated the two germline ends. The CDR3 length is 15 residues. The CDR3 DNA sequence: TGTGCCAGTATCGCAAGGAGAGGTACTCCCTCGGCCCAGCATTTT. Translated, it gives CASIARRGTPSAQHF. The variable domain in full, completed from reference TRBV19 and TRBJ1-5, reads DGGITQSPKYLFRKEGQNVTLSCEQNLNHDAMYWYRQDPGQGLRLIYYSQIVNDFQKGDIAEGYSVSREKKESFPLTVTSAQKNPTAFYLCASIARRGTPSAQHFGDGTRLSIL.

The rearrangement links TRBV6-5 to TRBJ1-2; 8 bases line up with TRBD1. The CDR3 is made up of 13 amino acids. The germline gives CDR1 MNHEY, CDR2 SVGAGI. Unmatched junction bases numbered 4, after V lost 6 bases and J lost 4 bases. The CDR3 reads CASSRDRIYGYTF. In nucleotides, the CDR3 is TGTGCCAGCAGCCGGGACAGGATCTATGGCTACACCTTC.

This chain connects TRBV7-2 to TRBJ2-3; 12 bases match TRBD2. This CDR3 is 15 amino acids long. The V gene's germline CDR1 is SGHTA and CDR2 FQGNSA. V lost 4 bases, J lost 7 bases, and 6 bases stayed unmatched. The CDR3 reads CASSSATSGGHTQYF. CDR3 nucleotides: TGTGCCAGCAGCTCGGCGACTAGCGGGGGACATACGCAGTATTTT.

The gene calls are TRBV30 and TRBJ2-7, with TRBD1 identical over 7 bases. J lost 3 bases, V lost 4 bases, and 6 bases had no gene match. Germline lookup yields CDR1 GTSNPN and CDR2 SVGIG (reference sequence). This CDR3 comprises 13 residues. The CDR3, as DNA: TGTGCCTGGAAGAAGGGGGCTGGCTACGAGCAGTACTTC. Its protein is CAWKKGAGYEQYF.

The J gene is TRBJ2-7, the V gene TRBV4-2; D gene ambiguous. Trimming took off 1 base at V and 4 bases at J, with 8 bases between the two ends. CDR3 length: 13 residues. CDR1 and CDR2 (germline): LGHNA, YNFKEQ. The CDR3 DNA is TGTGCCAGCAGCCAAGTTGCGGAGTACGAGCAGTACTTC. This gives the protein CASSQVAEYEQYF.

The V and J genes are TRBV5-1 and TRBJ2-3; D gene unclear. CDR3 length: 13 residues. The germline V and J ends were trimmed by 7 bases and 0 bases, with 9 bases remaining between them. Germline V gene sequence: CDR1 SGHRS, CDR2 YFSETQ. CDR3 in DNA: TGCGCCAGCGGTCCCGGAAGCACAGATACGCAGTATTTT. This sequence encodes CASGPGSTDTQYF.

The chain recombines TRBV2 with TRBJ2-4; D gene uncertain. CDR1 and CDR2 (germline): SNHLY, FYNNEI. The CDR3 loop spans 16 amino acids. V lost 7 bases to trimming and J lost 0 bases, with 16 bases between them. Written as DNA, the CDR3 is TGTGCCAGCATGGGGTGGTTCACCATAGCCAAAAACATTCAGTACTTC. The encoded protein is CASMGWFTIAKNIQYF. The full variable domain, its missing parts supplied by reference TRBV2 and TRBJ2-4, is EPEVTQTPSHQVTQMGQEVILRCVPISNHLYFYWYRQILGQKVEFLVSFYNNEISEKSEIFDDQFSVERPDGSNFTLKIRSTKLEDSAMYFCASMGWFTIAKNIQYFGAGTRLSVL.

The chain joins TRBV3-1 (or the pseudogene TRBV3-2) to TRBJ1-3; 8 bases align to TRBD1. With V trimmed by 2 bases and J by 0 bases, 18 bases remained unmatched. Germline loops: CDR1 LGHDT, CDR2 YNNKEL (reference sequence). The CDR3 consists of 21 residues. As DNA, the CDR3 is TGTGCCAGCAGCCAAAAGGATCCGGTCCCGGACAGGGCTCGCTCTGGAAACACCATATATTTT. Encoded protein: CASSQKDPVPDRARSGNTIYF.

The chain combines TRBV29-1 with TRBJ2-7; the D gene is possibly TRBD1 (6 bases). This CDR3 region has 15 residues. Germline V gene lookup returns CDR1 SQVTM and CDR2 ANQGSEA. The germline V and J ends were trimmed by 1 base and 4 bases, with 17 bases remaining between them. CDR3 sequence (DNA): TGCAGCGTTGAAGGCCCCCCAGGGGATGAGTACGAGCAGTACTTC. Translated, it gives CSVEGPPGDEYEQYF.

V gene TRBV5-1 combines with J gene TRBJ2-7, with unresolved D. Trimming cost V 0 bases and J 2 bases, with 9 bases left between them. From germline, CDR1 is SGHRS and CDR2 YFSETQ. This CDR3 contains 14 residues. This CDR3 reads CASSLEGEAYEQYF. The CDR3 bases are TGCGCCAGCAGCTTGGAGGGCGAAGCCTACGAGCAGTACTTC.